The clone carrying this T cell receptor (beta chain) was seen only a few times. Its antigen is undetermined. CDR3-region Arm-PCR and iRepertoire HTBI primers produced the TCR beta libraries. TCRdb recomputed calls from the multiplex PCR reads with MiXCR, one row per CDR3 protein. The data contain 620,000 or so distinct CDR3 sequences, under 20% of them singletons. Time point in this sample: newly diagnosed GD, antithyroid drugs for less than 3 months. Researchers made the TCR library from RNA that was extracted from PBMCs. This CDR3 region has 13 residues. Germline values: CDR1 MNHEY, CDR2 SVGEGT. Trimming took 2 bases from V and 8 from J, leaving 7 bases between them. The data belong to a study of regulatory T cells in long-lasting Graves disease. Study conclusions and caveats: Those with persistent disease had in common more public clonotypes (2,741) than new patients (966). Compared with new cases, persistent Graves' patients showed reduced TCR diversity. Persistent disease preferred TRBV28, TRBJ1-2 and TRBJ2-5; new disease, TRBV20-1 and TRBJ2-1.

These same records also appear under a second study, on T cells in Graves' hyperthyroidism and ophthalmopathy. From that study: The model's output predicted ophthalmopathy at a median of roughly 6.9 months prior to onset.

The sequencing here drew on peripheral blood mononuclear cells (PBMCs), taken at new diagnosis, from a patient treated with antithyroid drugs. The chain joins TRBV6-2 or TRBV6-3 to TRBJ1-6, with D unclear. The source of this sequence is a woman in her 30s with Graves disease. DNA for the CDR3: TGTGCCAGCAGTTACAGTAATTATTCACCCCTCCACTTT. It is translated as CASSYSNYSPLHF.